This TCR beta chain was retrieved from a study of cytotoxic CD8 clonotypes in ibrutinib-treated CLL. Germline V gene sequence: CDR1 WNHNN, CDR2 SYGVQD (reference sequence). Trimming removed 4 bases at V and 7 bases at J, with 14 bases between. The CDR3 covers 14 residues. Here immunoSEQ multiplex PCR was the method, and the copy in TCRdb shows in-frame clones only, minus some. The sample gives around 310,000 clones, roughly 80% of which show up once; approximately 7% is in the top ten. This material consisted of PBMCs, taken before ibrutinib treatment. The V call is TRBV10-1, the J call TRBJ1-5, with D possibly being TRBD1 (6 bases). The TCR originated in a human donor with chronic lymphocytic leukemia. CDR3 sequence: CASSAGIQGQPQHF. CDR3 sequence (DNA): TGCGCCAGCAGTGCCGGGATTCAGGGGCAGCCCCAGCATTTT.